The clone carrying this TCR beta chain occurred once. Per the original data handling: Nucleated cell counts were estimated from reference gene primer amplification. Data came from immunoSEQ multiplex PCR; TCRdb stores just in-frame clones and leaves some out. V and J calls and clone size follow that table, whereas D and trimming were derived from the DNA. The sample records about 180,000 clones, 80% being singletons. CDR3 length equals 15 residues. CDR1 and CDR2 from the germline V gene are LGHDT and YNNKEL (reference sequence). V was cut by 0 bases and J by 5 bases, with 13 bases left in between. This entry is derived from a study of blood T cell repertoires in COVID-19. Study-level information: Material from acute and convalescent COVID-19 was sourced from the United States, Italy and Spain. Sources were T cells, B-cell-depleted T cells, or PBMCs; the material itself was cDNA or gDNA.

Sequenced input: peripheral blood. V gene TRBV3-1 (or the pseudogene TRBV3-2) combines with J gene TRBJ2-5; TRBD1 might be the D (6 bases). This receptor was obtained from a man aged 65 to 85 with active or convalescent COVID-19. CDR3 DNA: TGTGCCAGCAGCCAAGATGTGGGGGCGGTGGAGACCCAGTACTTC. Translating it yields CASSQDVGAVETQYF.